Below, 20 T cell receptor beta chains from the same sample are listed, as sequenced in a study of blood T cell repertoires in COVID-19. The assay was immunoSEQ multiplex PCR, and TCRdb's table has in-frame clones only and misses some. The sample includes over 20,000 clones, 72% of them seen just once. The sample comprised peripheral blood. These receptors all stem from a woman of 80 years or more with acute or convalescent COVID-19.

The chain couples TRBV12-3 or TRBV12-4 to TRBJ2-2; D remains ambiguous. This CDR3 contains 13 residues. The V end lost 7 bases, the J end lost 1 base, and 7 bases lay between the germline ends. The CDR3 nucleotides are TGTGCCAGCAATAGAGGGAACACCGGGGAGCTGTTTTTT. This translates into CASNRGNTGELFF.

CDR3 coding DNA: TGTGCCAGCAGCTTATACACTAGCTCTGGTGAGCAGTTCTTC. This codes for CASSLYTSSGEQFF. The chain employs TRBV7-2 and TRBJ2-1; TRBD2 might be the D (6 bases). CDR3 size: 14 residues. Trimming pared 2 bases from V and 9 bases from J, leaving 14 bases between. Germline V gene data show CDR1 as SGHTA and CDR2 as FQGNSA. The entire variable domain, with the rest obtained from reference TRBV7-2 and TRBJ2-1, is as follows: GAGVSQSPSNKVTEKGKDVELRCDPISGHTALYWYRQSLGQGLEFLIYFQGNSAPDKSGLPSDRFSAERTGGSVSTLTIQRTQQEDSAVYLCASSLYTSSGEQFFGPGTRLTVL.

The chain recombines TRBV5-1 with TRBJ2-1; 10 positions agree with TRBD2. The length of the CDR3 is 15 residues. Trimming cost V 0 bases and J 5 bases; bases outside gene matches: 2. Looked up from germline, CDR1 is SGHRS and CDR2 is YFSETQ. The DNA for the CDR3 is TGCGCCAGCAGCTTGGGTGGGACTAGCGACAATGAGCAGTTCTTC. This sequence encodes CASSLGGTSDNEQFF.

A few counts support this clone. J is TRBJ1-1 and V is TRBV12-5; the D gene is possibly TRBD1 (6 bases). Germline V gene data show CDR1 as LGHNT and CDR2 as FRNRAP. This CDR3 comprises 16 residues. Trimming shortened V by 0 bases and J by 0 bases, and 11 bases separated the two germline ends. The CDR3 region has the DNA TGTGCTAGTGGTTTGGTCGCCGGGACAATGAACACTGAAGCTTTCTTT. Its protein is CASGLVAGTMNTEAFF. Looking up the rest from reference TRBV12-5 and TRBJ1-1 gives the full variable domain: DARVTQTPRHKVTEMGQEVTMRCQPILGHNTVFWYRQTMMQGLELLAYFRNRAPLDDSGMPKDRFSAEMPDATLATLKIQPSEPRDSAVYFCASGLVAGTMNTEAFFGQGTRLTVV.

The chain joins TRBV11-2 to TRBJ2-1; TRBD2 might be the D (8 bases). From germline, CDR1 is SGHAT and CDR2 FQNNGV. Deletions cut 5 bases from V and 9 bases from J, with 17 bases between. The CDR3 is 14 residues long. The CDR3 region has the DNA TGTGCCAGCAGCCCGGGACTAGGGGGCGGTGAGCAGTTCTTC. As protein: CASSPGLGGGEQFF.

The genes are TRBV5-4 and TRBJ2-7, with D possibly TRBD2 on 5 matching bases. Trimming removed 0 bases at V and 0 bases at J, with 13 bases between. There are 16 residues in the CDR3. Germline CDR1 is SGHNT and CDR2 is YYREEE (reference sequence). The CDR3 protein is CASSLAFGEISYEQYF. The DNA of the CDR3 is TGTGCCAGCAGCTTGGCATTTGGGGAGATCTCCTACGAGCAGTACTTC.

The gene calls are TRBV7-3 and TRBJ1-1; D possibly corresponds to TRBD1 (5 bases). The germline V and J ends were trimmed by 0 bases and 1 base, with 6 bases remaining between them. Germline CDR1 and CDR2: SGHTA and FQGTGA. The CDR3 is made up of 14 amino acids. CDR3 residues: CASSLTGANTEAFF. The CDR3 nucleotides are TGTGCCAGCAGCTTAACAGGGGCGAACACTGAAGCTTTCTTT.

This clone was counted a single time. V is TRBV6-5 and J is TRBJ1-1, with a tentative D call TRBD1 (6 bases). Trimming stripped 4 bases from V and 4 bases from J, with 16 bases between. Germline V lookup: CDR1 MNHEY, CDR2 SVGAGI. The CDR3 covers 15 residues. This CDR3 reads CASSSLEGVGTEAFF. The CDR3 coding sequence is TGTGCCAGCAGTTCCCTTGAGGGGGTCGGCACTGAAGCTTTCTTT.

CDR3 bases: TGTGCCAGCAGCCGACTAGCGAAGAGCACAGATACGCAGTATTTT. This codes for CASSRLAKSTDTQYF. This chain uses TRBV14 with TRBJ2-3; 8 bases align to TRBD2. Trimming took 4 bases from V and 0 from J; bases not matched to a gene: 3. CDR1 and CDR2 from the germline V gene are SGHDN and FVKESK. The CDR3 extends over 15 amino acids.

The CDR3 DNA reads as TGTGCCAGCGGCCGACAGGCCTTTGAAGCTTTCTTT. This codes for CASGRQAFEAFF. The rearrangement joins TRBV12-3 or TRBV12-4 to TRBJ1-1; tentative D call: TRBD1 (6 bases). This CDR3 region has 12 residues. Trimming took off 8 bases at V and 7 bases at J, with 14 bases between the two ends.

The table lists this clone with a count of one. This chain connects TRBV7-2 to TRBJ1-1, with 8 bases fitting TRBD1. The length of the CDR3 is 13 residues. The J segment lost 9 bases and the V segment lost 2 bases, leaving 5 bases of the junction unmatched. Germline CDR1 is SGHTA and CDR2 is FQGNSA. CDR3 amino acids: CASSLRQGIKAFF. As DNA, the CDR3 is TGTGCCAGCAGCTTAAGACAGGGGATAAAAGCTTTCTTT.

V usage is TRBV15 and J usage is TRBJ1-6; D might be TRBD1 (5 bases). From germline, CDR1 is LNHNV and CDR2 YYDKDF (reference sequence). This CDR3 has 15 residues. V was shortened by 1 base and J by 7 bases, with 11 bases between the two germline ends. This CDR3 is CATSRVGGGNSPLHF. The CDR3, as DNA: TGTGCCACCAGCAGAGTGGGGGGAGGCAATTCACCCCTCCACTTT.

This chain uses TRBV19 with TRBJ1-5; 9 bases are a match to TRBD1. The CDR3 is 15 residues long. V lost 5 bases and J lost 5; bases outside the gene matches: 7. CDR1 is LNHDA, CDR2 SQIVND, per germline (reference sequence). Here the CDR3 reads CASSARTGVHQPQHF. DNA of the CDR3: TGTGCCAGTAGTGCGAGGACAGGGGTACATCAGCCCCAGCATTTT.

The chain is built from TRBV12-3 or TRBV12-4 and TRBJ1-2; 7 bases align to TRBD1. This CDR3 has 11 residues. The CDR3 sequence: CASQGFYGYTF. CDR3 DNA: TGTGCTTCACAGGGGTTCTATGGCTACACCTTC.

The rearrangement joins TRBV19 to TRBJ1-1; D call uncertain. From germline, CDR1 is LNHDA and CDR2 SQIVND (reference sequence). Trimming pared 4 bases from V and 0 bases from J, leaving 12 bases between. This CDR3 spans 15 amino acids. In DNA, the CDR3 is TGTGCCAGTAGTAGCCAGGCAAACTTGAACACTGAAGCTTTCTTT. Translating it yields CASSSQANLNTEAFF.

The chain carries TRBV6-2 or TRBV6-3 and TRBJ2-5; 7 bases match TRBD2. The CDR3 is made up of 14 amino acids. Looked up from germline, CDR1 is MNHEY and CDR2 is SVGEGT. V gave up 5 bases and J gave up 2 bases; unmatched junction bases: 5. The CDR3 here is CASSKVAGQETQYF. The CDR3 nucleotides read TGTGCCAGCAGTAAAGTAGCGGGTCAAGAGACCCAGTACTTC.

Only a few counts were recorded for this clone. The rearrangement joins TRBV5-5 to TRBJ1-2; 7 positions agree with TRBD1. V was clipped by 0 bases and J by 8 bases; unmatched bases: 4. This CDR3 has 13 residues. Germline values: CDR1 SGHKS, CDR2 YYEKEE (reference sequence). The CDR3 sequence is CASSLGQGEGYTF. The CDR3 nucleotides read TGTGCCAGCAGCTTGGGACAGGGAGAGGGCTACACCTTC.

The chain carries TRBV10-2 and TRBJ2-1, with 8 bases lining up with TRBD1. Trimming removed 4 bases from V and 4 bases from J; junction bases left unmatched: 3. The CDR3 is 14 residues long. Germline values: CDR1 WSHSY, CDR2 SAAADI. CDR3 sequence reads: CASSGTGTYNEQFF. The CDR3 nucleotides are TGCGCCAGCAGTGGGACAGGGACATACAATGAGCAGTTCTTC.

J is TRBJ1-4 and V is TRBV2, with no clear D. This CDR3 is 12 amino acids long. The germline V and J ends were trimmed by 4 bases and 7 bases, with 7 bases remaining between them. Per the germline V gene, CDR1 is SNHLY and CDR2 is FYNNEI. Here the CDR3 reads CASSVEAEKLFF. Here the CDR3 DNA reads TGTGCCAGCAGTGTGGAGGCTGAAAAACTGTTTTTT.

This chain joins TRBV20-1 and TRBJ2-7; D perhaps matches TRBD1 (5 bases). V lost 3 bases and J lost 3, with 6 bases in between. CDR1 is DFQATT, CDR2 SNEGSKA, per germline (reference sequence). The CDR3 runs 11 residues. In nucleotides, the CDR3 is TGCAGTGCTAGTGACAGCTACGAGCAGTACTTC. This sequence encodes CSASDSYEQYF.